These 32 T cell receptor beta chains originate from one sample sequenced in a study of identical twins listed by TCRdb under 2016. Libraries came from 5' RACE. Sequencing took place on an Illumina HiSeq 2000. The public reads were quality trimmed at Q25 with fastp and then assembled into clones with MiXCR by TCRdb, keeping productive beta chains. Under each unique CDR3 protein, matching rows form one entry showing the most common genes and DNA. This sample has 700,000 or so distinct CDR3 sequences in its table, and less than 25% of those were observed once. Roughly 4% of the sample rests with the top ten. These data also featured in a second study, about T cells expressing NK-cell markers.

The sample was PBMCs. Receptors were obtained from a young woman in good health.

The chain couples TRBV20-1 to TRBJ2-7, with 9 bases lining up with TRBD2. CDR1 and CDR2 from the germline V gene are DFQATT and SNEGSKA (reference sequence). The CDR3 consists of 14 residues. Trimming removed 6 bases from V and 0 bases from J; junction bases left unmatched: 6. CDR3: CSAVPSGVSYEQYF. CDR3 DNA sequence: TGCAGTGCCGTCCCTAGCGGGGTCTCCTACGAGCAGTACTTC.

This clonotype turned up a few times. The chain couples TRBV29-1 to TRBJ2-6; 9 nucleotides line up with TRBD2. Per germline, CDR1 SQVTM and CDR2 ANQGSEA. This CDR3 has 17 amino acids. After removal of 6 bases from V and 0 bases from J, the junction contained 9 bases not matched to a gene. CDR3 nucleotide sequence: TGCAGCGTCGCTACCCTAGCGGGAATCTCTGGGGCCAACGTCCTGACTTTC. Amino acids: CSVATLAGISGANVLTF.

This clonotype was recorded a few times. CDR3 in amino acids: CSASAPGPKTFF. The CDR3 coding sequence is TGCAGTGCCTCGGCCCCGGGACCTAAAACTTTCTTT. V and J are TRBV20-1 and TRBJ1-1, with D tentatively TRBD1 (5 bases). The V and J ends lost 6 bases and 12 bases respectively, with 20 bases between them. The CDR3 sequence is 12 residues long. The germline CDR1 and CDR2 sequences are DFQATT and SNEGSKA (reference sequence).

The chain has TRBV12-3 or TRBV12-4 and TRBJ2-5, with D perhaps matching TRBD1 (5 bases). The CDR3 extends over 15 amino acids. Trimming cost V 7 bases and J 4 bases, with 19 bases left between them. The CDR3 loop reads CASTHNKGPGETQYF. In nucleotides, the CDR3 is TGTGCCAGCACCCATAATAAGGGGCCGGGAGAGACCCAGTACTTC.

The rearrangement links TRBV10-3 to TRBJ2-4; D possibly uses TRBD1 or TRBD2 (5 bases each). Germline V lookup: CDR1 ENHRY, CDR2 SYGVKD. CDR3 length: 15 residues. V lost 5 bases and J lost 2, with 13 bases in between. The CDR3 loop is CAISPAWGTKNIQYF. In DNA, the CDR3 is TGTGCCATCAGTCCAGCGTGGGGGACCAAAAACATTCAGTACTTC.

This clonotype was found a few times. In DNA, the CDR3 is TGCGCCAGCAGCTTGACTAGCGGGACGACGTACGAGCAGTACTTC. Translated, it gives CASSLTSGTTYEQYF. The chain recombines TRBV5-1 with TRBJ2-7; 10 bases are a match to TRBD2. Germline trimming cut 1 base from V and 4 bases from J; bases unmatched to any gene: 5. The CDR3 extends over 15 amino acids. CDR1 is SGHRS and CDR2 is YFSETQ in the germline V gene.

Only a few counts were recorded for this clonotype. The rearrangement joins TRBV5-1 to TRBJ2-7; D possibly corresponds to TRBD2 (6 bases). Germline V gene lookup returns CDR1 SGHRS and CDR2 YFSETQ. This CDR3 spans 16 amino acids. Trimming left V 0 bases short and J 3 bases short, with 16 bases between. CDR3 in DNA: TGCGCCAGCAGCTTGGATAGCGGAGGATTCTACTACGAGCAGTACTTC. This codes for CASSLDSGGFYYEQYF.

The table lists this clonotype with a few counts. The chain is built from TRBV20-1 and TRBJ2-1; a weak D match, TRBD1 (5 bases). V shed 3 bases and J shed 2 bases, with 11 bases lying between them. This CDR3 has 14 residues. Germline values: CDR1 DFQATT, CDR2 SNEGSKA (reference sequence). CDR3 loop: CSASDGAAYNEQFF. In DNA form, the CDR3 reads TGCAGTGCTAGCGATGGGGCCGCCTACAATGAGCAGTTCTTC.

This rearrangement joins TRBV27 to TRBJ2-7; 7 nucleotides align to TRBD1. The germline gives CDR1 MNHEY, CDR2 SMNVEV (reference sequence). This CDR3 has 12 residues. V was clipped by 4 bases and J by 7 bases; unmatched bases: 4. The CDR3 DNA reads TGTGCCAGCAGTTCTCCGACAGGGGAGCAGTACTTC. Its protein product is CASSSPTGEQYF.

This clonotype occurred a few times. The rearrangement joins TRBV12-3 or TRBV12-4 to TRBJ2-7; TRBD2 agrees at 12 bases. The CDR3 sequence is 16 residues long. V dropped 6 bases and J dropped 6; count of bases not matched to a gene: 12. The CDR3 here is CASRATSGRSLGEQYF. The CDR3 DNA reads TGTGCCAGCAGGGCCACTAGCGGGAGGTCATTGGGCGAGCAGTACTTC.

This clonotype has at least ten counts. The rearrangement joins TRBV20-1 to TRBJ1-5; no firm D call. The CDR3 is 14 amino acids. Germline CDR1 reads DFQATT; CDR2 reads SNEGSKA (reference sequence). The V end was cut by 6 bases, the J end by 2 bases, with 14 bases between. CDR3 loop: CSANLGRGNQPQHF. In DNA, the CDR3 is TGCAGTGCAAATCTCGGTAGGGGCAATCAGCCCCAGCATTTT.

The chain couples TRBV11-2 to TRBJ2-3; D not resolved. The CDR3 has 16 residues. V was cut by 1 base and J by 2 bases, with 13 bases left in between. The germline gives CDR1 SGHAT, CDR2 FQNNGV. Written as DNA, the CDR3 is TGTGCCAGCAGCTTAGGGTCTGGAATGGCCACAGATACGCAGTATTTT. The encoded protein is CASSLGSGMATDTQYF.

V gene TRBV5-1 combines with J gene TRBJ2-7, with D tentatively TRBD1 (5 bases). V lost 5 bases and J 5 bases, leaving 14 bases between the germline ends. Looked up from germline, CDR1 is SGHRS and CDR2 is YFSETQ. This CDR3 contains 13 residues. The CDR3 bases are TGCGCCAGCAGAACAGGACCACTGGACGAGCAGTACTTC. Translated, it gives CASRTGPLDEQYF.

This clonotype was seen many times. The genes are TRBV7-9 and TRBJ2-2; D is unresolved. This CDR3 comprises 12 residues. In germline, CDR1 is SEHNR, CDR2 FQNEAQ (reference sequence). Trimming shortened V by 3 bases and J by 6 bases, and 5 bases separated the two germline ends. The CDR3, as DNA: TGTGCCAGCAGCTTCCCTTCCGGGGAGCTGTTTTTT. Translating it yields CASSFPSGELFF.

The CDR3 nucleotides read TGCAGCGCTGGCGGGGTTCGCGGGGAGCTGTTTTTT. This encodes CSAGGVRGELFF. The chain joins TRBV29-1 to TRBJ2-2, with D perhaps TRBD2 (6 bases). With 7 bases removed from V and 7 bases from J, the gap between germline ends came to 13 bases. There are 12 residues in the CDR3. Per the germline V gene, CDR1 is SQVTM and CDR2 is ANQGSEA.

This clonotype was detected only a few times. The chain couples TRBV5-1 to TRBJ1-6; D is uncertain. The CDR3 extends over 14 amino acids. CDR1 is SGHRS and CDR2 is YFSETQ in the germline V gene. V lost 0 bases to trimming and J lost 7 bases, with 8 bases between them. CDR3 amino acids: CASSLDTANSPLHF. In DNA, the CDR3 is TGCGCCAGCAGCTTGGATACAGCCAATTCACCCCTCCACTTT.

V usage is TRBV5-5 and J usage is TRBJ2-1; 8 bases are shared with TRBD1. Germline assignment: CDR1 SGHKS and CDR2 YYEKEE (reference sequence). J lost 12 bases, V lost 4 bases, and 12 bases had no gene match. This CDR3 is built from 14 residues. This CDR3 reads CASSPPGTGRGQFF. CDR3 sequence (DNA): TGTGCCAGCAGCCCCCCCGGGACAGGAAGAGGGCAGTTCTTC. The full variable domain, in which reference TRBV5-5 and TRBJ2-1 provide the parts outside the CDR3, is DAGVTQSPTHLIKTRGQQVTLRCSPISGHKSVSWYQQVLGQGPQFIFQYYEKEERGRGNFPDRFSARQFPNYSSELNVNALLLGDSALYLCASSPPGTGRGQFFGPGTRLTVL.

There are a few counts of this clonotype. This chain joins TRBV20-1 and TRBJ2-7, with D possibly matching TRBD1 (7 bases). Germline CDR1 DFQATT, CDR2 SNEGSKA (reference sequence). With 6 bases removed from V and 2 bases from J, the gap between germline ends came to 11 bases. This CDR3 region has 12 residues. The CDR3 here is CSAEGATYEQYF. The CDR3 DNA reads TGCAGTGCGGAGGGGGCCACCTACGAGCAGTACTTC.

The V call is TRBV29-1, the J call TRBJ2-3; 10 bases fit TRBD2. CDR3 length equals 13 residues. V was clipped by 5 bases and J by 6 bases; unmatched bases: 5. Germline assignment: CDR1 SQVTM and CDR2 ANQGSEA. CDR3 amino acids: CSVPSGGGDTQYF. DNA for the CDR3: TGCAGCGTTCCTAGCGGGGGCGGGGATACGCAGTATTTT.

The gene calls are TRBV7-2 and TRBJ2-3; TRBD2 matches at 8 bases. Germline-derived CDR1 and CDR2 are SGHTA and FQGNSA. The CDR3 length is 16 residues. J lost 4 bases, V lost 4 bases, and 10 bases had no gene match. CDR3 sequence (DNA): TGTGCCAGCAGCTCAGGAGCGGGAGTAGGGGCAGATACGCAGTATTTT. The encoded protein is CASSSGAGVGADTQYF. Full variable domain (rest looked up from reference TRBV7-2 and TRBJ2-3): GAGVSQSPSNKVTEKGKDVELRCDPISGHTALYWYRQSLGQGLEFLIYFQGNSAPDKSGLPSDRFSAERTGGSVSTLTIQRTQQEDSAVYLCASSSGAGVGADTQYFGPGTRLTVL.

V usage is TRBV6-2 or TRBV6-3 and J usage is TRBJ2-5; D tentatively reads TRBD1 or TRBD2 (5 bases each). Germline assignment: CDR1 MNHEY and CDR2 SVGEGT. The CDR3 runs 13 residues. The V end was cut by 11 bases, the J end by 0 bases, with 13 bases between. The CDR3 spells CASGGLYQETQYF. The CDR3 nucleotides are TGTGCCTCTGGGGGATTGTACCAAGAGACCCAGTACTTC.

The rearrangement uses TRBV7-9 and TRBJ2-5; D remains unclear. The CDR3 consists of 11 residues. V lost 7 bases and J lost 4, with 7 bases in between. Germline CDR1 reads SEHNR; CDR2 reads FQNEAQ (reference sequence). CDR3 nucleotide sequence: TGTGCCAGCACGACAACAGAGACCCAGTACTTC. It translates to CASTTTETQYF.

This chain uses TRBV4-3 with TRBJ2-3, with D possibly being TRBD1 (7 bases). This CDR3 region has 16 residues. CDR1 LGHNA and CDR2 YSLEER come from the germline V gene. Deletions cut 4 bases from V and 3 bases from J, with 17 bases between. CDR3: CASSRSGGKGTDTQYF. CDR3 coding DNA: TGCGCCAGCAGCCGCTCAGGGGGGAAGGGAACAGATACGCAGTATTTT.

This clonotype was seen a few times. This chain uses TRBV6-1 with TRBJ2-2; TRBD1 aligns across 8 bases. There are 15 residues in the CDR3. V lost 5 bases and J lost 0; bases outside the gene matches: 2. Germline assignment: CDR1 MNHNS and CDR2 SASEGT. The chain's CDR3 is CASSRQGTNTGELFF. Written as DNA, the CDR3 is TGTGCCAGCAGTAGACAGGGGACGAACACCGGGGAGCTGTTTTTT.

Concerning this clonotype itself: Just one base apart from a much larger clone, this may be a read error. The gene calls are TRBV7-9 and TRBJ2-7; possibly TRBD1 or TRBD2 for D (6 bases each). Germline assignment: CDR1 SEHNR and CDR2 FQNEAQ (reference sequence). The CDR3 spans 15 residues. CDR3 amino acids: CASSLRSGADYELYF. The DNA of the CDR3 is TGTGCCAGCAGCTTAAGATCAGGGGCGGACTACGAGCTGTACTTC. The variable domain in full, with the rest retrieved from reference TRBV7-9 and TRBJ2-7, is DTGVSQNPRHKITKRGQNVTFRCDPISEHNRLYWYRQTLGQGPEFLTYFQNEAQLEKSRLLSDRFSAERPKGSFSTLEIQRTEQGDSAMYLCASSLRSGADYELYFGPGTRLTVT.

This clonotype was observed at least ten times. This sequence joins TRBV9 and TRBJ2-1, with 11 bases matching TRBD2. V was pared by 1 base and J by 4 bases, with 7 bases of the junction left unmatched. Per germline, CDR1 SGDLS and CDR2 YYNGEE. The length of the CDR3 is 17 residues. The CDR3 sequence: CASSVNPGLADYNEQFF. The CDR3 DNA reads TGTGCCAGCAGCGTAAACCCGGGACTAGCGGATTACAATGAGCAGTTCTTC.

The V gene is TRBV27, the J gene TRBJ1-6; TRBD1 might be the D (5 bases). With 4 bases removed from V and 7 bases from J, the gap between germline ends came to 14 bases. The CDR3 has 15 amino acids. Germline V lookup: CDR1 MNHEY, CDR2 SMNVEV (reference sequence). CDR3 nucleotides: TGTGCCAGCAGTTCGCGACAGTACCGAAATTCACCCCTCCACTTT. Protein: CASSSRQYRNSPLHF.

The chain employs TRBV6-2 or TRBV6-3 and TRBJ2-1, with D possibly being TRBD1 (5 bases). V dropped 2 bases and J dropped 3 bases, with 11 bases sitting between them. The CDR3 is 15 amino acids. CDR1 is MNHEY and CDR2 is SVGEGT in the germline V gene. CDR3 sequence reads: CASSYGRGVYNEQFF. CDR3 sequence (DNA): TGTGCCAGCAGTTACGGAAGGGGTGTCTACAATGAGCAGTTCTTC.

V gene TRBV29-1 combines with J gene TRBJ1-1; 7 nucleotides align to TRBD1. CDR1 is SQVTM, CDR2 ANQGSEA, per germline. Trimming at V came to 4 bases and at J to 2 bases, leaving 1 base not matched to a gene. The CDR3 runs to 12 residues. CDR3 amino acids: CSVAGGNTEAFF. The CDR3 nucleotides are TGCAGCGTTGCAGGGGGTAACACTGAAGCTTTCTTT.

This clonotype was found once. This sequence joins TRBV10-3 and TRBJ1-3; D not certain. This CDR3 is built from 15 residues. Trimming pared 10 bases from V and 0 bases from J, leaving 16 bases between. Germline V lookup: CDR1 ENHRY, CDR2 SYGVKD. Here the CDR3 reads CATGEDSFSGNTIYF. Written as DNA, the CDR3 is TGTGCCACCGGTGAAGACTCCTTCTCTGGAAACACCATATATTTT.

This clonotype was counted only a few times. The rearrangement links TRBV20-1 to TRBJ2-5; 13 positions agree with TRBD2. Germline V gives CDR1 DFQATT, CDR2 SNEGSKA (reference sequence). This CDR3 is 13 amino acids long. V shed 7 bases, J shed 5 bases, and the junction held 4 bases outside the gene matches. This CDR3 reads CSGTSGSEETQYF. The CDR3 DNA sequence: TGCAGTGGGACTAGCGGGAGTGAGGAGACCCAGTACTTC.

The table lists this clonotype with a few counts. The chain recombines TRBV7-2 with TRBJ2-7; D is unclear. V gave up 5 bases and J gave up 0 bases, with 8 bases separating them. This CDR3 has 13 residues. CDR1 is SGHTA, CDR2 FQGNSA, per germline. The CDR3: CASSIESSYEQYF. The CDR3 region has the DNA TGTGCCAGCAGCATAGAGAGCTCCTACGAGCAGTACTTC.